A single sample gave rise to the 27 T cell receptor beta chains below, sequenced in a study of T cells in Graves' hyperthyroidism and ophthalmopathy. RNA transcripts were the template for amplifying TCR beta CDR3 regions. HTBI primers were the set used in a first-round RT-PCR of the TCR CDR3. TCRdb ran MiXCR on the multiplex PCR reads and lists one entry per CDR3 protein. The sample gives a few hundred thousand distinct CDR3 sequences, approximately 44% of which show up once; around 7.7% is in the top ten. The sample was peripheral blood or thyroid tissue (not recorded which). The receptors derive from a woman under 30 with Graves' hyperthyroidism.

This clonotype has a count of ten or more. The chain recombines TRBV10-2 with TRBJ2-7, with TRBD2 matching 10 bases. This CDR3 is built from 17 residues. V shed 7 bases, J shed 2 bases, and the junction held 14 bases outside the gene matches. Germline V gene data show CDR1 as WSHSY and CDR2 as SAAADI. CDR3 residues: CASTPLFSSGSTYEQYF. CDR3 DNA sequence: TGCGCCAGCACCCCCCTGTTTTCTAGCGGGAGTACCTACGAGCAGTACTTC.

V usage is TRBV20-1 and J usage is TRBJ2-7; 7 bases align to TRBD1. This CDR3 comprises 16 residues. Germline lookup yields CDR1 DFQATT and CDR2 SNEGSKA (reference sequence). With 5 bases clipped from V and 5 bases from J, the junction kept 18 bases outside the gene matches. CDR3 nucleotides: TGCAGTGCTCCCCACCGGGACAGTGATCGGGCCAACGAGCAGTACTTC. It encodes CSAPHRDSDRANEQYF.

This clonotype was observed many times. The CDR3 nucleotides read TGTGCCAGCAGTTCTCAACGGGGGAATGAAAAACTGTTTTTT. Amino acid sequence: CASSSQRGNEKLFF. The V call is TRBV2, the J call TRBJ1-4; a possible D gene is TRBD1 (5 bases). Germline lookup yields CDR1 SNHLY and CDR2 FYNNEI. There are 14 residues in the CDR3. V lost 5 bases and J 5 bases, leaving 12 bases between the germline ends.

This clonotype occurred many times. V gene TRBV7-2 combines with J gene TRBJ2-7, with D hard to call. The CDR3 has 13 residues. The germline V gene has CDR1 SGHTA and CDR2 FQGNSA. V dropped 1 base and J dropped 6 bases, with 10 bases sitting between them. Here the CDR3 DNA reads TGTGCCAGCAGCTTAGGCCCGACGAGCGAGCAGTACTTC. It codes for CASSLGPTSEQYF.

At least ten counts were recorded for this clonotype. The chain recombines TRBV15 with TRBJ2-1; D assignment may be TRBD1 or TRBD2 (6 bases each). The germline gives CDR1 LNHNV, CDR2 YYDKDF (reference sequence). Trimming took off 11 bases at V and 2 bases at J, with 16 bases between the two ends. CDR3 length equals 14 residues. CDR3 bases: TGTGCCTCCGGGGGCGGAGGGGCCTACAATGAGCAGTTCTTC. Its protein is CASGGGGAYNEQFF.

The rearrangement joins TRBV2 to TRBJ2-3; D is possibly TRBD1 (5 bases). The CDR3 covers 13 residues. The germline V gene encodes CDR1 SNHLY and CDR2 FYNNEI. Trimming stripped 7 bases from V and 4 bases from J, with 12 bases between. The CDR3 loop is CASKQALPDTQYF. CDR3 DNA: TGTGCCAGCAAACAGGCTCTTCCAGATACGCAGTATTTT.

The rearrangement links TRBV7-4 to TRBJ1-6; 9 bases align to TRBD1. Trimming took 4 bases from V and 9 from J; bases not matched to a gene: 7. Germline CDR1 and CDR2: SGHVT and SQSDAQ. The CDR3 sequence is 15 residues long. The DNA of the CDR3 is TGTGCCAGCAGCTCACATTCGGGACAGGGTTCACCCCTCCACTTT. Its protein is CASSSHSGQGSPLHF.

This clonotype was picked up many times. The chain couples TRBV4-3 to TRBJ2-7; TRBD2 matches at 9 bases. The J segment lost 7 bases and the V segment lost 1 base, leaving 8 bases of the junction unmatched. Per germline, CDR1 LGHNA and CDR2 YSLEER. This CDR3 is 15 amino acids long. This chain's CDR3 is CASSQGLAEGQEQYF. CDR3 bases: TGCGCCAGCAGCCAAGGACTAGCGGAGGGGCAGGAGCAGTACTTC.

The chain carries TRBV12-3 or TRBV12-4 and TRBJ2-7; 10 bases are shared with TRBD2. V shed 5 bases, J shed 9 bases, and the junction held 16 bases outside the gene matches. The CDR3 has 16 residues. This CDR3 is CASSPLAGERADTQYF. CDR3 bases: TGTGCCAGCAGTCCCCTAGCGGGAGAGAGGGCAGATACGCAGTACTTC.

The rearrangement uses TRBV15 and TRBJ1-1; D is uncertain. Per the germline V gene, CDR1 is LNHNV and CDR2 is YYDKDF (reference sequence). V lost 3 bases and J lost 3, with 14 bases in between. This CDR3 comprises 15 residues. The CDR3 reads CATSSPAAEDTEAFF. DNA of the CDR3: TGTGCCACCAGCAGCCCGGCGGCTGAGGACACTGAAGCTTTCTTT.

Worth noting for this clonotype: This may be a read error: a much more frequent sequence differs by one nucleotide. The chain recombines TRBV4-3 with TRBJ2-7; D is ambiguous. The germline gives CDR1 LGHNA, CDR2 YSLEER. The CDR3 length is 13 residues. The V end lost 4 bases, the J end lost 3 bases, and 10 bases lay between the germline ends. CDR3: CASSPFSNYEQYF. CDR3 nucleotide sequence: TGCGCCAGCAGCCCATTCTCAAACTACGAGCAGTACTTC.

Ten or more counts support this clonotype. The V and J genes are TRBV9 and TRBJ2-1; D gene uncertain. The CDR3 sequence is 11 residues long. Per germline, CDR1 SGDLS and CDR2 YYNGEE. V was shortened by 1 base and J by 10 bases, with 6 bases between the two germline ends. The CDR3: CASSVTSEQFF. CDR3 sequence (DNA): TGTGCCAGCAGCGTAACTTCAGAGCAGTTCTTC.

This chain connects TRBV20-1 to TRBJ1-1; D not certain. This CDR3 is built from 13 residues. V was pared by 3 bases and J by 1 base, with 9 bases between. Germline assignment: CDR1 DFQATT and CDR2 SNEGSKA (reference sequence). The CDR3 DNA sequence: TGCAGTGCTAGCCCTCGGGAGAACACTGAAGCTTTCTTT. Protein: CSASPRENTEAFF.

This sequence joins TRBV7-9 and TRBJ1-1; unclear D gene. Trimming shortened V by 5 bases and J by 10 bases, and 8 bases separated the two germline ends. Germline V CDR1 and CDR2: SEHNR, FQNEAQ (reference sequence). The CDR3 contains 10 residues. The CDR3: CASSPATAFF. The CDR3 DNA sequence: TGTGCCAGCAGCCCGGCCACAGCTTTCTTT.

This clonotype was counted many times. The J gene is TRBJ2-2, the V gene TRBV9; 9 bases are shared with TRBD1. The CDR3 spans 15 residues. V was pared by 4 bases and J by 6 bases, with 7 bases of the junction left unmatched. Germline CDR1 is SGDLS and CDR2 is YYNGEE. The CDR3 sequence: CASSSGTGSAGELFF. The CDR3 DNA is TGTGCCAGCAGCTCCGGGACAGGGTCGGCCGGGGAGCTGTTTTTT.

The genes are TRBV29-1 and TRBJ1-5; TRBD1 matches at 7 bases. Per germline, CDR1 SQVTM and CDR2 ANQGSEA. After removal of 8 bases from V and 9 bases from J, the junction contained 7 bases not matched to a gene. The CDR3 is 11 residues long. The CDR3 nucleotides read TGCAGCTTAGCAAGGGGGCGGCCCCAGCATTTT. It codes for CSLARGRPQHF.

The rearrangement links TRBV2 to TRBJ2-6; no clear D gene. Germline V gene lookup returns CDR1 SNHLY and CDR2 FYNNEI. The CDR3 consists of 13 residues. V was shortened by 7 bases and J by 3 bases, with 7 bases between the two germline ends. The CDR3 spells CASIGFGANVLTF. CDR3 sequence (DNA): TGTGCCAGCATAGGGTTTGGGGCCAACGTCCTGACTTTC.

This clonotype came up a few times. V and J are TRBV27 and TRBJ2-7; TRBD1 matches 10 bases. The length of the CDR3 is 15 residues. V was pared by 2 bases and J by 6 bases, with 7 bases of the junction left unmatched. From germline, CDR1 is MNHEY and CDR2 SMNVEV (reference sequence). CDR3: CASSLGTGATSEQYF. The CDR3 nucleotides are TGTGCCAGCAGTTTAGGGACAGGGGCGACTAGCGAGCAGTACTTC.

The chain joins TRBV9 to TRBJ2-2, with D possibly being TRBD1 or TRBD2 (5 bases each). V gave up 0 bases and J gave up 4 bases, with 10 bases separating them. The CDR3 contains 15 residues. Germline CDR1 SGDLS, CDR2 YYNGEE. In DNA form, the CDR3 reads TGTGCCAGCAGCGTAGGGGGACCCTCCACCGGGGAGCTGTTTTTT. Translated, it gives CASSVGGPSTGELFF.

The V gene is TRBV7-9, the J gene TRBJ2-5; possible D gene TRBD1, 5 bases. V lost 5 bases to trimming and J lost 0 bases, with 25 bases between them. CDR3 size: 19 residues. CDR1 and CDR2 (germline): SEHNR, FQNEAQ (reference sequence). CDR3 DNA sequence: TGTGCCAGCAGCAAGAGGAGCCAAGATGGACATTCGTACCAAGAGACCCAGTACTTC. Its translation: CASSKRSQDGHSYQETQYF.

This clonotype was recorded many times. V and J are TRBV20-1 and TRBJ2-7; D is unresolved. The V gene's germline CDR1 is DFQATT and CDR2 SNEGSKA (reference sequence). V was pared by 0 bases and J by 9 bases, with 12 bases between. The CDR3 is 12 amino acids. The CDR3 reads CSARDPFWGQYF. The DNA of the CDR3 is TGCAGTGCTAGAGATCCGTTTTGGGGGCAGTACTTC.

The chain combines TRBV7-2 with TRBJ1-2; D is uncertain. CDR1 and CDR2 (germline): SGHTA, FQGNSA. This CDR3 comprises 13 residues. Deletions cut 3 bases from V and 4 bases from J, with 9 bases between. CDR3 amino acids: CASSFEGSYGYTF. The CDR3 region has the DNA TGTGCCAGCAGCTTCGAAGGGAGCTATGGCTACACCTTC.

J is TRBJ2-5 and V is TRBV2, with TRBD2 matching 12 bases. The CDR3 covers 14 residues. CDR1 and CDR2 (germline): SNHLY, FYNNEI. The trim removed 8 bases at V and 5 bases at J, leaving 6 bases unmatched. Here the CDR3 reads CASYLAGGRETQYF. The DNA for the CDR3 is TGTGCCAGCTATCTAGCGGGAGGGCGCGAGACCCAGTACTTC.

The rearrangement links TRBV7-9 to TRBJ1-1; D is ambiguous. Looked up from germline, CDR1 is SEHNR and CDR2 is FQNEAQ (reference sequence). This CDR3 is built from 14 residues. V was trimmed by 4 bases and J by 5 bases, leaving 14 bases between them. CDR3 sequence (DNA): TGTGCCAGCAGCTCTGGCCCCCGGAGGACTGAAGCTTTCTTT. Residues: CASSSGPRRTEAFF.

The CDR3: CASSFGQGGNTGELFF. The CDR3 DNA reads as TGTGCCAGCAGCTTCGGCCAGGGGGGAAACACCGGGGAGCTGTTTTTT. The V and J genes are TRBV13 and TRBJ2-2; the D gene is possibly TRBD1 (7 bases). The CDR3 covers 16 residues. Germline-derived CDR1 and CDR2 are PRHDT and FYEKMQ (reference sequence). Between the trimmed V and J ends, which lost 3 bases and 2 bases, there was a span of 13 bases.

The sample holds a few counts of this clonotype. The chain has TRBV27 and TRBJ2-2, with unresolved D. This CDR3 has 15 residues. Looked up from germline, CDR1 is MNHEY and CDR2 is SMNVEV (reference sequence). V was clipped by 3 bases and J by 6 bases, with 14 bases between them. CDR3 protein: CASSLTSASPGELFF. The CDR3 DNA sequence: TGTGCCAGCAGTTTGACATCAGCGAGCCCCGGGGAGCTGTTTTTT.

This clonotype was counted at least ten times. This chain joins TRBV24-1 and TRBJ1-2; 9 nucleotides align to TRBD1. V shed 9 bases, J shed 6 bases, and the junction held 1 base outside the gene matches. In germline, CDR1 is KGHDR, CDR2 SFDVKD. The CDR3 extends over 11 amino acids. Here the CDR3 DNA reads TGTGCCACCGGGACAGGGAATGGCTACACCTTC. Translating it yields CATGTGNGYTF.